What follows is one TCR beta chain and its context. This sample was taken from a study of cytomegalovirus exposure and HLA in healthy donors. CDR1 is SGHKS, CDR2 YYEKEE, per germline (reference sequence). The V and J ends lost 5 bases and 7 bases, in that order; junction bases with no gene match: 11. This CDR3 is 15 amino acids long. Profiled with immunoSEQ multiplex PCR; TCRdb holds only in-frame clones, not every one. The data contain 150,000 to 200,000 clones, around 85% of them seen just once; the ten biggest clones take up about 2%. The chain couples TRBV5-5 to TRBJ2-7; 11 bases are a match to TRBD2. This TCR was sampled from a man aged 30 to 39 in good health and CMV-seropositive. Input material: PBMCs. In DNA, the CDR3 is TGTGCCAGCAGGAGACTAGCGGGGAGCCCGGCTGAGCAGTACTTC. Protein sequence: CASRRLAGSPAEQYF.